What follows is one TCR beta chain and its context. What it binds is not known. The data belong to a study of blood T cells in healthy people across ages. Study outcomes and limitations: Estimated diversity across one million T cells was deemed an underestimate.

Then a second PCR, running about 6 to 12 cycles, was carried out with a sample-barcoded 5' primer and a J-beta primer mix. TCRdb used MiXCR to reprocess the 5' RACE reads, holding one entry per CDR3 protein. Of more than 1.4 million distinct CDR3 sequences in the sample, 35% to 45% were seen once. CDR3 length equals 14 residues. V was cut by 0 bases and J by 9 bases, with 12 bases left in between. CDR1 is MNHEY and CDR2 is SVGAGI in the germline V gene. V is TRBV6-5 and J is TRBJ1-5, with D uncertain. Sequenced sample: blood. The TCR sequence derives from a young woman in good health. The CDR3 protein is CASSYSGRSSPQHF. DNA of the CDR3: TGTGCCAGCAGTTACTCGGGCAGGAGCTCGCCCCAGCATTTT.